This TCR beta chain was found in a study of blood T cell repertoires in COVID-19. Study context: Spain, Italy and the United States supplied samples that represented acute and convalescent COVID-19.

CDR3 size: 15 residues. V shed 7 bases, J shed 4 bases, and the junction held 10 bases outside the gene matches. Germline V gene sequence: CDR1 WNHNN, CDR2 SYGVQD (reference sequence). Original processing notes: How many nucleated cells were present was estimated from reference gene primer amplification. Clones were sequenced by immunoSEQ multiplex PCR, and TCRdb holds only the in-frame ones, with some missing. Clone size and V and J calls were adopted from that table, with D and trimming inferred from the DNA. The data contain a few hundred thousand clones, 90% of them singletons. Patients at the Seattle site were enrolled during active infection and followed longitudinally.

The TCR originated in a woman aged 55-70 years with COVID-19, enrolled during active disease. The chain combines TRBV10-1 with TRBJ2-3; 8 bases are a match to TRBD2. What was sequenced was peripheral blood. The CDR3 DNA reads as TGCGCCAGCATCTTCGGGGGGGCCAAGGCAGATACGCAGTATTTT. Amino acid sequence: CASIFGGAKADTQYF.